The next 23 T cell receptor beta chains were all read from a single sample in a study of regulatory T cells in long-lasting Graves disease. RNA extracted from PBMCs served as the sequencing template. MiXCR, run by TCRdb on the reads, gives a single entry per CDR3 protein. Here the sample spans 800 or so distinct CDR3 sequences, 87% being singletons. The specimen was peripheral blood mononuclear cells (PBMCs), collected with antithyroid drug treatment, in newly diagnosed or persistent Graves disease (not recorded which). These receptors were obtained from a man aged 35 to 55 with Graves disease.

By share, this clonotype ranks as hyperexpanded. J is TRBJ2-1 and V is TRBV28; D is unclear. The CDR3 totals 13 residues. CDR1 MDHEN and CDR2 SYDVKM come from the germline V gene. Trimming pared 6 bases from V and 7 bases from J, leaving 13 bases between. CDR3 DNA: TGTGCCAGCAGAGTCGAGTCGACGAATGAGCAGTTCTTC. It codes for CASRVESTNEQFF.

The chain employs TRBV20-1 and TRBJ2-2; D ambiguous. The CDR3 spans 13 residues. In germline, CDR1 is DFQATT, CDR2 SNEGSKA (reference sequence). V gave up 3 bases and J gave up 0 bases, with 5 bases separating them. CDR3 sequence: CSASYPNTGELFF. In DNA, the CDR3 is TGCAGTGCTAGTTACCCGAACACCGGGGAGCTGTTTTTT.

J is TRBJ2-3 and V is TRBV5-1; a weak D match, TRBD2 (6 bases). The germline V gene has CDR1 SGHRS and CDR2 YFSETQ. Trimming shortened V by 4 bases and J by 2 bases, and 14 bases separated the two germline ends. The CDR3 runs 15 residues. The CDR3: CASSPARDFTDTQYF. The CDR3 coding sequence is TGCGCCAGCAGCCCGGCCCGGGACTTCACAGATACGCAGTATTTT.

The rearrangement joins TRBV10-3 to TRBJ2-7, with 11 bases matching TRBD2. The CDR3 is 16 amino acids. From germline, CDR1 is ENHRY and CDR2 SYGVKD. After removal of 5 bases from V and 2 bases from J, the junction contained 8 bases not matched to a gene. For the CDR3, the DNA is TGTGCCATCAGTACTAGCGGGGGCCTACTCCCCTACGAGCAGTACTTC. Its translation: CAISTSGGLLPYEQYF.

This clonotype was detected only once. J is TRBJ1-1 and V is TRBV7-9, with D possibly being TRBD1 (5 bases). Trimming cost V 11 bases and J 1 base, with 17 bases left between them. Germline V gives CDR1 SEHNR, CDR2 FQNEAQ (reference sequence). The CDR3 is made up of 14 amino acids. Here the CDR3 reads CASRRGTANTEAFF. The CDR3 DNA is TGTGCCTCGAGGAGAGGGACTGCGAACACTGAAGCTTTCTTT.

V gene TRBV2 combines with J gene TRBJ1-4; maybe TRBD1 (5 bases). CDR3 length: 15 residues. CDR1 and CDR2 from the germline V gene are SNHLY and FYNNEI. V was trimmed by 7 bases and J by 9 bases, leaving 21 bases between them. CDR3 nucleotide sequence: TGTGCCAGCACCTTTCCCCGGGACGAAGGAAAAAAACTGTTTTTT. Amino acids: CASTFPRDEGKKLFF.

Of note for this clonotype: One junction end does not reproduce the germline sequence, and a read error may be involved. The V call is TRBV5-6, the J call TRBJ1-2, with 8 positions matching TRBD1. CDR3 length: 14 residues. CDR1 and CDR2 from the germline V gene are SGHDT and YYEEEE. CDR3 in amino acids: CASTLGDRSYGYTF. CDR3 coding DNA: TGTGCCAGCACCTTGGGGGACAGGTCCTATGGCTACACCTTC.

The gene calls are TRBV7-2 and TRBJ1-4; D is undetermined. Trimming took off 6 bases at V and 8 bases at J, with 13 bases between the two ends. Germline V gene sequence: CDR1 SGHTA, CDR2 FQGNSA. This CDR3 region has 13 residues. CDR3 nucleotides: TGTGCCAGCAGTCGGGTCGGGAAGGAAAAACTGTTTTTT. Translating it yields CASSRVGKEKLFF.

The chain employs TRBV18 and TRBJ2-7, with D perhaps TRBD1 (6 bases). V was trimmed by 6 bases and J by 2 bases, leaving 14 bases between them. This CDR3 spans 14 amino acids. CDR1 and CDR2 from the germline V gene are KGHSH and LQKENI. The CDR3 sequence: CASSRTALTYEQYF. DNA of the CDR3: TGTGCCAGCTCCCGGACAGCGCTAACCTACGAGCAGTACTTC. Together with reference TRBV18 and TRBJ2-7, the CDR3 gives the full variable domain: NAGVMQNPRHLVRRRGQEARLRCSPMKGHSHVYWYRQLPEEGLKFMVYLQKENIIDESGMPKERFSAEFPKEGPSILRIQQVVRGDSAAYFCASSRTALTYEQYFGPGTRLTVT.

V usage is TRBV7-2 and J usage is TRBJ1-5; 8 bases are a match to TRBD1. V was clipped by 4 bases and J by 7 bases; unmatched bases: 9. This CDR3 region has 15 residues. Germline loops: CDR1 SGHTA, CDR2 FQGNSA. The CDR3 coding sequence is TGTGCCAGCAGCTCCCGACAGGGGTCGGTCCAGCCCCAGCATTTT. Translation gives CASSSRQGSVQPQHF.

V gene TRBV24-1 combines with J gene TRBJ2-5; D possibly corresponds to TRBD1 (5 bases). From germline, CDR1 is KGHDR and CDR2 SFDVKD. V shed 0 bases and J shed 0 bases, with 7 bases lying between them. This CDR3 is built from 15 residues. CDR3 sequence reads: CATSDLQGDQETQYF. The DNA of the CDR3 is TGTGCCACCAGTGATTTGCAGGGCGACCAAGAGACCCAGTACTTC.

The J gene is TRBJ1-6, the V gene TRBV21-1; the table calls TRBD1, which could not be checked here. TRBV21-1 is given as a pseudogene. There are 15 residues in the CDR3. CDR3 sequence reads: CASSRSGQPNSPLHF. Written as DNA, the CDR3 is TGTGCCAGCAGCAGATCGGGACAGCCTAATTCACCCCTCCACTTT.

The chain couples TRBV6-2 or TRBV6-3 to TRBJ2-2, with 13 positions matching TRBD2. The CDR3 loop spans 17 amino acids. The J segment lost 3 bases and the V segment lost 2 bases, leaving 3 bases of the junction unmatched. Per germline, CDR1 MNHEY and CDR2 SVGEGT. The CDR3 loop reads CASSYRGLAGDTGELFF. The CDR3 DNA sequence: TGTGCCAGCAGTTACCGCGGACTAGCGGGGGACACCGGGGAGCTGTTTTTT.

The genes are TRBV29-1 and TRBJ2-5; a possible D gene is TRBD2 (6 bases). The CDR3 sequence is 11 residues long. V was shortened by 4 bases and J by 3 bases, with 6 bases between the two germline ends. Germline CDR1 reads SQVTM; CDR2 reads ANQGSEA. This CDR3 reads CSVGREETQYF. DNA for the CDR3: TGCAGCGTTGGGAGGGAAGAGACCCAGTACTTC.

This sequence joins TRBV5-4 and TRBJ2-7, with TRBD2 matching 9 bases. Germline lookup yields CDR1 SGHNT and CDR2 YYREEE (reference sequence). Trimming at V came to 0 bases and at J to 0 bases, leaving 4 bases not matched to a gene. CDR3 length equals 16 residues. CDR3 loop: CASSLGPSGDSYEQYF. CDR3 sequence (DNA): TGTGCCAGCAGCTTGGGGCCTAGCGGGGACTCCTACGAGCAGTACTTC. Drawing the rest from reference TRBV5-4 and TRBJ2-7, the complete variable domain is ETGVTQSPTHLIKTRGQQVTLRCSSQSGHNTVSWYQQALGQGPQFIFQYYREEENGRGNFPPRFSGLQFPNYSSELNVNALELDDSALYLCASSLGPSGDSYEQYFGPGTRLTVT.

The chain has TRBV28 and TRBJ1-3; no firm D call. V was cut by 7 bases and J by 2 bases, with 15 bases left in between. CDR3 length: 15 residues. Germline V CDR1 and CDR2: MDHEN, SYDVKM. In DNA form, the CDR3 reads TGTGCCAGCAATCATCCGGGAGAAGCTGGAAACACCATATATTTT. Amino acids: CASNHPGEAGNTIYF.

This chain links TRBV5-1 with TRBJ1-1; 7 positions match TRBD1. CDR3 size: 14 residues. J was trimmed by 1 base and V by 0 bases; bases with no gene match: 0. The germline gives CDR1 SGHRS, CDR2 YFSETQ. CDR3 DNA sequence: TGCGCCAGCAGCTTGGACAGGGGGAACACTGAAGCTTTCTTT. Its protein product is CASSLDRGNTEAFF. Supplemented by reference TRBV5-1 and TRBJ1-1, the full variable domain reads KAGVTQTPRYLIKTRGQQVTLSCSPISGHRSVSWYQQTPGQGLQFLFEYFSETQRNKGNFPGRFSGRQFSNSRSEMNVSTLELGDSALYLCASSLDRGNTEAFFGQGTRLTVV.

V gene TRBV5-5 combines with J gene TRBJ2-5, with 8 bases lining up with TRBD2. The CDR3 consists of 13 residues. V trimming: 4 bases; J trimming: 5 bases; junction bases outside the gene matches: 4. Germline V gene data show CDR1 as SGHKS and CDR2 as YYEKEE (reference sequence). The CDR3 spells CASSGTRQETQYF. The CDR3 coding sequence is TGTGCCAGCAGCGGGACTAGACAGGAGACCCAGTACTTC. Looking up the rest from reference TRBV5-5 and TRBJ2-5 gives the full variable domain: DAGVTQSPTHLIKTRGQQVTLRCSPISGHKSVSWYQQVLGQGPQFIFQYYEKEERGRGNFPDRFSARQFPNYSSELNVNALLLGDSALYLCASSGTRQETQYFGPGTRLLVL.

This clonotype was seen only once. CDR3 nucleotide sequence: TGCAGTGCCCGGACGGAAGTCCAAGAGACCCAGTACTTC. The encoded protein is CSARTEVQETQYF. V and J are TRBV20-1 and TRBJ2-5, with unresolved D. Germline V CDR1 and CDR2: DFQATT, SNEGSKA (reference sequence). The CDR3 covers 13 residues. V lost 6 bases and J lost 1, with 12 bases in between.

The gene calls are TRBV25-1 and TRBJ1-6; D gene uncertain. This CDR3 contains 11 residues. CDR1 and CDR2 (germline): MGHDK, SYGVNS. V was trimmed by 5 bases and J by 10 bases, leaving 6 bases between them. The CDR3 sequence: CASSTTSPLHF. Here the CDR3 DNA reads TGTGCCAGCAGTACTACGTCACCCCTCCACTTT.

V is TRBV6-2 or TRBV6-3 and J is TRBJ1-2, with TRBD1 identical over 9 bases. Germline trimming cut 2 bases from V and 7 bases from J; bases unmatched to any gene: 8. CDR3 length: 15 amino acids. Looked up from germline, CDR1 is MNHEY and CDR2 is SVGEGT. In nucleotides, the CDR3 is TGTGCCAGCAGTTACCGGGACAGGGTACGAGGTGGCTACACCTTC. Amino acid sequence: CASSYRDRVRGGYTF.

The chain recombines TRBV28 with TRBJ2-5; 8 positions match TRBD2. With 6 bases clipped from V and 2 bases from J, the junction kept 11 bases outside the gene matches. CDR1 and CDR2 from the germline V gene are MDHEN and SYDVKM. The CDR3 loop spans 16 amino acids. DNA for the CDR3: TGTGCCAGCAGGCCATGGGGGCGGGGGGCACAAGAGACCCAGTACTTC. This codes for CASRPWGRGAQETQYF.

This sequence joins TRBV27 and TRBJ1-2; TRBD1 matches 8 bases. CDR3 length: 14 amino acids. Losses at the gene ends were 6 bases for V and 4 bases for J; bases not matched to a gene: 7. The germline CDR1 and CDR2 sequences are MNHEY and SMNVEV (reference sequence). The CDR3 bases are TGTGCCAGCAGAAGAGGACAGGGCGGCTATGGCTACACCTTC. Translated, it gives CASRRGQGGYGYTF.